The clone carrying this T cell receptor beta chain was observed a few times. Its cognate antigen is unknown. This sample was included in a study of response to subunit inactivated influenza vaccine. Study outcomes and limitations: The authors suggested that every seasonal influenza vaccination recruits few new T cells.

TCRdb reanalysed the RT-PCR reads using MiXCR and keeps one entry per CDR3 protein. This table has roughly 700,000 distinct CDR3 sequences, about 15% appearing once. This clonotype was sampled from a man aged 50 to 60 who received an inactivated influenza vaccine. Source: PBMCs from blood, taken 14 to 15 days before vaccination.

The CDR3 DNA reads TGTGCCAGCAGTGTACTGACAGGGCACCACGAGCAGTACTTC. Its translation: CASSVLTGHHEQYF. The chain joins TRBV27 to TRBJ2-7; the match to TRBD1 covers 7 bases. With 5 bases clipped from V and 5 bases from J, the junction kept 9 bases outside the gene matches. This CDR3 has 14 amino acids. Germline CDR1 is MNHEY and CDR2 is SMNVEV (reference sequence).